This T cell receptor (beta chain) was recorded in a study of T cell repertoires in cytomegalovirus infection. The CDR3 is 10 amino acids. The ends were cut back, 8 bases at V and 4 bases at J, with 5 bases in the middle. Germline V gives CDR1 SEHNR, CDR2 FQNEAQ (reference sequence). From the reads, TCRdb called clonotypes with MiXCR, one entry per CDR3 protein. In the table there are roughly 600,000 distinct CDR3 sequences, 20% to 25% of which are singletons. The specimen sequenced was CD8+ T cells from PBMCs. This chain connects TRBV7-9 to TRBJ1-1; D is uncertain. This clonotype was obtained from a human donor in good health (CMV status not recorded). Some clones in this sample may be carry-over from other donors' samples. The CDR3 region has the DNA TGTGCCAGCGCTATCACTGAAGCTTTCTTT. Residues: CASAITEAFF.